This TCR beta chain is from a study of T cells in Graves' hyperthyroidism and ophthalmopathy. RNA transcripts yielded amplified TCR beta CDR3 regions. When the TCR CDR3 underwent first-round RT-PCR, the HTBI primer set was used. TCRdb redid the calling of the multiplex PCR reads with MiXCR, one entry per CDR3 protein. The sample lists about 360,000 distinct CDR3 sequences; around 13% were seen once. Trimming removed 2 bases at V and 0 bases at J, with 14 bases between. This CDR3 spans 16 amino acids. Germline V gene data show CDR1 as MNHEY and CDR2 as SMNVEV (reference sequence). A few counts support this clonotype. The PBMCs studied were ones that came from 10 ml fresh peripheral blood.

Source material: blood. This sequence was found in a young woman with Graves' hyperthyroidism. This chain joins TRBV27 and TRBJ2-7, with D unclear. The CDR3 reads CASSLGVGIPSYEQYF. In DNA, the CDR3 is TGTGCCAGCAGTTTAGGCGTAGGGATTCCCTCCTACGAGCAGTACTTC.